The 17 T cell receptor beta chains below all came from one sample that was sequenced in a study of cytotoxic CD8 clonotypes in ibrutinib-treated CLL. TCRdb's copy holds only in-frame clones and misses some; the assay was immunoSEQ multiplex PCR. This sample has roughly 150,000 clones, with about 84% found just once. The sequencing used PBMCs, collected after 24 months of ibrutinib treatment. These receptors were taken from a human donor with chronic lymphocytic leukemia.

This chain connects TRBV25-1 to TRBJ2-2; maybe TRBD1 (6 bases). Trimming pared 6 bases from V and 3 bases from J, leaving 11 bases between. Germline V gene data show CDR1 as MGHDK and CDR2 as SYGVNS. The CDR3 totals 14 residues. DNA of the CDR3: TGTGCCAGCAGAGTACAGGGAGACACCGGGGAGCTGTTTTTT. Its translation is CASRVQGDTGELFF.

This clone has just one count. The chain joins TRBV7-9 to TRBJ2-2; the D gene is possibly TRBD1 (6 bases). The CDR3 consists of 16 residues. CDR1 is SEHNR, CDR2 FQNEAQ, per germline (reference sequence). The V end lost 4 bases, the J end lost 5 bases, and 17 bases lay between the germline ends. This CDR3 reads CASSSQGSFGTGELFF. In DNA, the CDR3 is TGTGCCAGCAGCTCCCAGGGGTCGTTCGGTACCGGGGAGCTGTTTTTT.

DNA for the CDR3: TGCGCCAGCAGCTGGACAGGGGAAGATCAGCCCCAGCATTTT. Its translation: CASSWTGEDQPQHF. The rearrangement uses TRBV5-1 and TRBJ1-5, with TRBD1 identical over 9 bases. The germline gives CDR1 SGHRS, CDR2 YFSETQ. J gave up 5 bases and V 3 bases, and 3 bases lay outside the gene matches. This CDR3 is built from 14 residues.

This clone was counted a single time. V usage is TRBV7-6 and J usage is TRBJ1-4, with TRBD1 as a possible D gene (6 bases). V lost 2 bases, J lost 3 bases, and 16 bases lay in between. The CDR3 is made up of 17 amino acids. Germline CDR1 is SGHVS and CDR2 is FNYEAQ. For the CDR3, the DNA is TGTGCCAGCAGCTTAACGCCCGGGGGGGCTGCTAATGAAAAACTGTTTTTT. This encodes CASSLTPGGAANEKLFF. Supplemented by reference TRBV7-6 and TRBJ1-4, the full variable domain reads GAGVSQSPRYKVTKRGQDVALRCDPISGHVSLYWYRQALGQGPEFLTYFNYEAQQDKSGLPNDRFSAERPEGSISTLTIQRTEQRDSAMYRCASSLTPGGAANEKLFFGSGTQLSVL.

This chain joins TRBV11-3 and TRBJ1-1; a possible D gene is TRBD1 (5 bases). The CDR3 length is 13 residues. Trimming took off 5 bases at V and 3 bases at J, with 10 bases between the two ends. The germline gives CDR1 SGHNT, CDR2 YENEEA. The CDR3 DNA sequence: TGTGCCAGCAGCACAGGAAGGGACACTGAAGCTTTCTTT. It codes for CASSTGRDTEAFF.

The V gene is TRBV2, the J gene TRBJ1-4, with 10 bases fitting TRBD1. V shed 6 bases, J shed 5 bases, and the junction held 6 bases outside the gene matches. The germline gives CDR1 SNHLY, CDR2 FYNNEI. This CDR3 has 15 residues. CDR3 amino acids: CASRQAGQGNEKLFF. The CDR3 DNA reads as TGTGCCAGCAGACAGGCGGGACAGGGGAATGAAAAACTGTTTTTT. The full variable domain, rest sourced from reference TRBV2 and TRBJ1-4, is EPEVTQTPSHQVTQMGQEVILRCVPISNHLYFYWYRQILGQKVEFLVSFYNNEISEKSEIFDDQFSVERPDGSNFTLKIRSTKLEDSAMYFCASRQAGQGNEKLFFGSGTQLSVL.

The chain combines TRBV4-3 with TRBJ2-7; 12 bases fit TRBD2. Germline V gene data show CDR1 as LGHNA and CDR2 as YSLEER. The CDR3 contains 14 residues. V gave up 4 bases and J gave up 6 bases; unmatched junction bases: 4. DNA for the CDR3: TGCGCCAGCAGCCTACTAGCGGGAGGAGGCGAGCAGTACTTC. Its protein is CASSLLAGGGEQYF.

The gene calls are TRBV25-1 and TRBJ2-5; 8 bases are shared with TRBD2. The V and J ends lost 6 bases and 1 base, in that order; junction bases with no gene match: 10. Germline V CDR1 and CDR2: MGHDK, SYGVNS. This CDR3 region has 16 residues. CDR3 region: CASSLAGSGVQETQYF. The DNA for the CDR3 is TGTGCCAGCAGCTTAGCGGGGAGCGGGGTCCAAGAGACCCAGTACTTC.

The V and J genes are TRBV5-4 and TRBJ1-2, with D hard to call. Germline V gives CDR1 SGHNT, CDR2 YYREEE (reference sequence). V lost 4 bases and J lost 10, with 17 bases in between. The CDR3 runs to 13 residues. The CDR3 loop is CASSHGAPRAYTF. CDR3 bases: TGTGCCAGCAGCCACGGAGCCCCTCGGGCCTACACCTTC.

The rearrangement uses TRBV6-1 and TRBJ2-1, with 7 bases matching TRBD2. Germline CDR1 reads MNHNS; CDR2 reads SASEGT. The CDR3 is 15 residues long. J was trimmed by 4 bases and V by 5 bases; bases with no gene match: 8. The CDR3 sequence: CASSRSGTSYNEQFF. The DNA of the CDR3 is TGTGCCAGCAGTCGGAGCGGGACCTCTTACAATGAGCAGTTCTTC.

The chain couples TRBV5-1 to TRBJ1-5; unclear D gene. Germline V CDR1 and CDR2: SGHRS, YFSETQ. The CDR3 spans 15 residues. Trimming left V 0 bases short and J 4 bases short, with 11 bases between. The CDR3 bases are TGCGCCAGCAGCTTGGGCGGCAGGATGAATCAGCCCCAGCATTTT. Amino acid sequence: CASSLGGRMNQPQHF.

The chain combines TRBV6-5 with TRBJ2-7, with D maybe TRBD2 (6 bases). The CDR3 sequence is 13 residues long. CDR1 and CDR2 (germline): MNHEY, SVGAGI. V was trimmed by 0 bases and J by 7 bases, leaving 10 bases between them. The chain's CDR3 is CASSYSLAGEQYF. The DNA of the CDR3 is TGTGCCAGCAGTTACTCATTGGCGGGAGAGCAGTACTTC.

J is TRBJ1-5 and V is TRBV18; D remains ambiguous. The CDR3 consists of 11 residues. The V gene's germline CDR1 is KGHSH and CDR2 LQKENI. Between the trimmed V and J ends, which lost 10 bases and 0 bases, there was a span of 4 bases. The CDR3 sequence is CATSSNQPQHF. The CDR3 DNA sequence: TGTGCCACTTCTAGCAATCAGCCCCAGCATTTT.

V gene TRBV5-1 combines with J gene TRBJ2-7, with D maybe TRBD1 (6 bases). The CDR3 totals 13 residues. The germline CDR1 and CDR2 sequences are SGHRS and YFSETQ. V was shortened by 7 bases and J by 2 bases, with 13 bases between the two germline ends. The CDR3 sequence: CASYREYPYEQYF. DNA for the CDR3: TGCGCCAGCTACAGGGAATACCCCTACGAGCAGTACTTC.

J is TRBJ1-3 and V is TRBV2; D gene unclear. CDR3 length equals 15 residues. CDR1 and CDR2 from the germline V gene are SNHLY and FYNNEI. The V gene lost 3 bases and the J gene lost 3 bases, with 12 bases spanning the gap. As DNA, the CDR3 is TGTGCCAGCAGTGAGGCATCGGGGTATGGAAACACCATATATTTT. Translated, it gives CASSEASGYGNTIYF.

As DNA, the CDR3 is TGTGCCTGGGGTCCGGGACAGTTAAAGAATCAGCCCCAGCATTTT. Translated: CAWGPGQLKNQPQHF. This sequence joins TRBV30 and TRBJ1-5; 7 bases are a match to TRBD1. CDR1 is GTSNPN and CDR2 is SVGIG in the germline V gene (reference sequence). The trim removed 5 bases at V and 4 bases at J, leaving 11 bases unmatched. This CDR3 has 15 residues.

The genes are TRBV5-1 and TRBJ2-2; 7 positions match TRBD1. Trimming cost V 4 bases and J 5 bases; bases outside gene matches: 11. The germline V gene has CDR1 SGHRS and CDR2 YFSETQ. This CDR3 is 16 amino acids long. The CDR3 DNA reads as TGCGCCAGCAGCGAAGGGGGCGCGGGTTTTACCGGGGAGCTGTTTTTT. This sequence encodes CASSEGGAGFTGELFF.